What follows are 8 T cell receptor beta chains derived from one specimen sequenced in a study of Graves' ophthalmopathy and Graves' hyperthyroidism (dated by TCRdb to between 2017 and 2018). TCRdb lists the instrument as Illumina HiSeq 2000. For repertoire sequencing, TCR beta CDR3 regions were amplified from RNA transcripts. The first round of RT-PCR was done with HTBI primers and the Qiagen OneStep RT-PCR kit, and was followed by a second round of multiplex PCR, then size selection and purification. TCRdb trimmed the raw reads at Q25, called clones with MiXCR and kept productive beta chains. When rows share a CDR3 protein, they turn into one entry using the most common DNA and genes. Here the sample has 1 million to 1.3 million distinct CDR3 sequences; approximately 35% occur a single time. 8.5% to 14% of the sample belongs to the ten largest clones. The sample taken for sequencing was peripheral blood or thyroid tissue (not recorded which). The receptors originated from an adult man with Graves' hyperthyroidism.

The chain recombines TRBV7-9 with TRBJ2-7, with 8 bases identical to TRBD2. The CDR3 consists of 13 residues. Germline-derived CDR1 and CDR2 are SEHNR and FQNEAQ (reference sequence). With 5 bases clipped from V and 7 bases from J, the junction kept 7 bases outside the gene matches. The CDR3 coding sequence is TGTGCCAGCAGCGCGACTAGCGTGGATGAGCAGTACTTC. Translating gives CASSATSVDEQYF.

The table lists this clonotype with a few counts. The V call is TRBV6-5, the J call TRBJ2-7; weak D call: TRBD2 (5 bases). This CDR3 has 14 amino acids. Germline assignment: CDR1 MNHEY and CDR2 SVGAGI. Trimming removed 5 bases from V and 3 bases from J, with 14 bases in between. The CDR3: CASSRLKRDYEQYF. CDR3 coding DNA: TGTGCCAGCAGTCGCCTTAAGAGGGACTACGAGCAGTACTTC.

The rearrangement links TRBV2 to TRBJ2-7; 13 bases are shared with TRBD2. The end of the DNA is better explained by TRBJ2-1, so the J call may be wrong. There are 13 residues in the CDR3. The germline CDR1 and CDR2 sequences are SNHLY and FYNNEI. CDR3 DNA: TGTGCCACCAGGACTAGCGGGAGAAATGAGCAGTTCTTC. Protein product: CATRTSGRNEQFF.

This clonotype has a handful of counts. This rearrangement joins TRBV2 to TRBJ1-1, with TRBD1 matching 9 bases. V gave up 10 bases and J gave up 4 bases; unmatched junction bases: 4. Germline V gene lookup returns CDR1 SNHLY and CDR2 FYNNEI. The CDR3 sequence is 12 residues long. The CDR3 region has the DNA TGTGCCATGGAGACAGGGGGCACTGAAGCTTTCTTT. Translating it yields CAMETGGTEAFF. The whole variable domain, filled in from reference TRBV2 and TRBJ1-1, reads EPEVTQTPSHQVTQMGQEVILRCVPISNHLYFYWYRQILGQKVEFLVSFYNNEISEKSEIFDDQFSVERPDGSNFTLKIRSTKLEDSAMYFCAMETGGTEAFFGQGTRLTVV.

In DNA, the CDR3 is TGCAGTGCTAAGGACAGGCCAGCAGGCTACACCTTC. This encodes CSAKDRPAGYTF. The chain employs TRBV20-1 and TRBJ1-2; 7 bases fit TRBD1. The V and J ends lost 4 bases and 8 bases, in that order; junction bases with no gene match: 7. Germline V gives CDR1 DFQATT, CDR2 SNEGSKA (reference sequence). CDR3 length: 12 amino acids.

This rearrangement joins TRBV19 to TRBJ1-5; D ambiguous. Germline V gene data show CDR1 as LNHDA and CDR2 as SQIVND (reference sequence). The CDR3 runs to 16 residues. The ends were cut back, 7 bases at V and 3 bases at J, with 19 bases in the middle. CDR3 region: CASNVGPNRDNQPQHF. CDR3 DNA sequence: TGTGCCAGTAATGTCGGCCCAAACCGGGACAATCAGCCCCAGCATTTT.

This clonotype was seen ten or more times. V and J are TRBV10-3 and TRBJ1-6, with 10 bases that match TRBD1. The CDR3 is 13 residues long. The V segment lost 7 bases and the J segment 12 bases; nucleotides outside the gene matches: 6. Germline CDR1 is ENHRY and CDR2 is SYGVKD. The DNA of the CDR3 is TGTGCCATCACCAGGGGGACAGGGGAACCCCTCCACTTT. Encoded protein: CAITRGTGEPLHF.

DNA for the CDR3: TGTGCCAGCAGTGCAACTAGCGGGAATCTTCACGAGCAGTACTTC. Its protein is CASSATSGNLHEQYF. The chain uses TRBV7-2 and TRBJ2-7; 10 bases match TRBD2. Looked up from germline, CDR1 is SGHTA and CDR2 is FQGNSA. After removal of 6 bases from V and 5 bases from J, the junction contained 10 bases not matched to a gene. This CDR3 has 15 amino acids.